The TCR beta chain under discussion was sequenced for a study of T cell repertoires in cytomegalovirus infection. On the study more broadly: Indications of both CMV infection and matching HLA type were provided by public TCR beta signatures.

Trimming pared 3 bases from V and 13 bases from J, leaving 13 bases between. CDR1 and CDR2 from the germline V gene are MNHNY and SVGAGI (reference sequence). The CDR3 covers 13 residues. TCRdb re-analysed the reads in MiXCR, keeping a single row per CDR3 protein. The sample lists 200,000 or so distinct CDR3 sequences; 28% were seen once. As concerns this clonotype: Its target is not known.

Broader study findings: HLA-C-restricted CMV-specific TCR beta clonotypes prevailed in the ex vivo response.

Material for sequencing was PBMCs. The receptor's source is a human donor in good health (CMV status not recorded). Some clones in this sample may be carry-over from other donors' samples. The genes are TRBV6-6 and TRBJ1-6; D remains unclear. The CDR3 DNA is TGTGCCAGCAGTTATGCCCTGGTGGGTCCCCTCCACTTT. Translating gives CASSYALVGPLHF.